The entry below describes one TCR beta chain. The PCR contained 60 Vbeta and 13 Jbeta primers. Assay used: immunoSEQ multiplex PCR; TCRdb lists only in-frame clones, some missing. The sample consists of more than 60,000 clones, roughly 77% of them appearing once. The sample comes from a study of cytomegalovirus exposure and HLA in healthy donors. Germline values: CDR1 MNHEY, CDR2 SVGAGI. V lost 5 bases and J 7 bases, leaving 11 bases between the germline ends. The CDR3 sequence is 12 residues long. The source material was PBMCs. The rearrangement uses TRBV6-5 and TRBJ1-2; maybe TRBD1 (6 bases). The TCR originated in a woman in her 30s in good health and CMV-seronegative. CDR3 region: CASSLQGGGYTF. The CDR3 DNA is TGTGCCAGCAGTCTTCAAGGGGGTGGCTACACCTTC.